The sequence of this T cell receptor beta chain was determined in a study of OX40 agonist ivuxolimab in advanced cancers. Study overall: Among those treated, three patients had partial responses, one with hepatocellular carcinoma and two with cutaneous melanoma.

No patient had autoimmune disease or received systemic immunosuppression. For this clone: Its target is not known.

Clones were sequenced by immunoSEQ multiplex PCR, and TCRdb holds only the in-frame ones, with some missing. The sample records about 91,000 clones, 70% to 90% being singletons. CDR3 length: 12 amino acids. Germline assignment: CDR1 SGDLS and CDR2 YYNGEE. V lost 4 bases and J 7 bases, leaving 9 bases between the germline ends. Study-wide results and limits: Expanded clones were, on average, more numerous in CD8+ T cells than in CD4+. There was clonal expansion of CD4+ and CD8+ blood T cells by week 6 at 0.1 to 3.0 mg/kg.

The gene calls are TRBV9 and TRBJ2-1; D perhaps matches TRBD2 (5 bases). The receptor's source is an adult with an advanced solid tumor such as melanoma, head and neck, liver or kidney cancer. The sample in question was CD4+ or CD8+ T cells sorted from blood, obtained in a trial of the OX40 agonist ivuxolimab. CDR3 amino acids: CASSRDWNEQFF. DNA for the CDR3: TGTGCCAGCAGCCGGGATTGGAATGAGCAGTTCTTC. Supplemented by reference TRBV9 and TRBJ2-1, the full variable domain reads DSGVTQTPKHLITATGQRVTLRCSPRSGDLSVYWYQQSLDQGLQFLIQYYNGEERAKGNILERFSAQQFPDLHSELNLSSLELGDSALYFCASSRDWNEQFFGPGTRLTVL.